These 18 T cell receptor beta chains were sequenced from one sample in a study of T-cell memory formation after mild COVID-19. One entry per CDR3 protein results from TCRdb running MiXCR on the 5' RACE reads. The data contain around 310,000 distinct CDR3 sequences, approximately 22% of them singletons. Specimen: PBMCs or a T cell subset sorted from them (not recorded which). All receptors derive from a young man who had mild COVID-19 (a few samples of this study predate the infection). Cell type and time point are not known.

The chain employs TRBV7-8 and TRBJ2-1; D uncertain. Germline values: CDR1 SGHVS, CDR2 FQNEAQ. The V end lost 3 bases, the J end lost 4 bases, and 7 bases lay between the germline ends. The CDR3 consists of 13 residues. The CDR3 protein is CASSFGIYNEQFF. CDR3 DNA sequence: TGTGCCAGCAGCTTTGGAATATACAATGAGCAGTTCTTC.

The CDR3 coding sequence is TGCAGTGCTAGATGGGGGACCGTGGGCTACACCTTC. It is translated as CSARWGTVGYTF. The chain links TRBV20-1 to TRBJ1-2; tentatively, D is TRBD1 (5 bases). The CDR3 runs to 12 residues. The germline V gene encodes CDR1 DFQATT and CDR2 SNEGSKA (reference sequence). With 2 bases removed from V and 8 bases from J, the gap between germline ends came to 12 bases.

The V call is TRBV6-5, the J call TRBJ1-2; 8 positions agree with TRBD1. This CDR3 is built from 14 residues. Trimming took 0 bases from V and 7 from J; bases not matched to a gene: 4. The germline V gene encodes CDR1 MNHEY and CDR2 SVGAGI. CDR3 loop: CASSYSVTGGGYTF. The CDR3 DNA is TGTGCCAGCAGTTACTCGGTCACAGGGGGTGGCTACACCTTC.

The chain joins TRBV7-9 to TRBJ2-3, with D perhaps TRBD2 (7 bases). Germline CDR1 reads SEHNR; CDR2 reads FQNEAQ (reference sequence). This CDR3 is 19 amino acids long. V lost 0 bases to trimming and J lost 2 bases, with 21 bases between them. CDR3 protein: CASSLATGRRLADTDTQYF. The DNA of the CDR3 is TGTGCCAGCAGCTTAGCGACAGGTCGCAGACTAGCAGACACAGATACGCAGTATTTT.

The count of this clonotype is one. The chain uses TRBV4-1 and TRBJ2-7; D gene ambiguous. This CDR3 is 13 amino acids long. Trimming stripped 3 bases from V and 2 bases from J, with 8 bases between. Germline CDR1 and CDR2: MGHRA and YSYEKL. CDR3 sequence reads: CASSQPRAYEQYF. DNA for the CDR3: TGCGCCAGCAGCCAGCCCCGGGCCTACGAGCAGTACTTC.

This sequence joins TRBV6-1 and TRBJ1-2; possibly TRBD1 for D (6 bases). The CDR3 runs to 13 residues. V dropped 0 bases and J dropped 8 bases, with 10 bases sitting between them. The germline gives CDR1 MNHNS, CDR2 SASEGT. The CDR3 coding sequence is TGTGCCAGCAGTGAAGCGGTAGGGGGAGGCTACACCTTC. Translation gives CASSEAVGGGYTF.

CDR3 sequence (DNA): TGCGCCAGCAGCCAAGATCGCGCAACGAGGGCCTACGAGCAGTACTTC. Its translation: CASSQDRATRAYEQYF. V usage is TRBV4-3 and J usage is TRBJ2-7; weak D call: TRBD2 (5 bases). The germline gives CDR1 LGHNA, CDR2 YSLEER. V shed 0 bases and J shed 2 bases, with 14 bases lying between them. The CDR3 extends over 16 amino acids.

The V call is TRBV4-1, the J call TRBJ1-5, with a possible D match to TRBD1 (5 bases). There are 14 residues in the CDR3. Germline lookup yields CDR1 MGHRA and CDR2 YSYEKL. V lost 3 bases and J lost 6, with 12 bases in between. DNA for the CDR3: TGCGCCAGCAGCCAGGATCAGGGAGGTCAGCCCCAGCATTTT. Translation: CASSQDQGGQPQHF.

This clonotype showed up just a few times. V usage is TRBV20-1 and J usage is TRBJ2-3; tentative D call: TRBD2 (6 bases). Germline assignment: CDR1 DFQATT and CDR2 SNEGSKA (reference sequence). V was cut by 0 bases and J by 2 bases, with 12 bases left in between. The CDR3 is made up of 15 amino acids. As DNA, the CDR3 is TGCAGTGCTAGAGATCATCGCGGGGCCACAGATACGCAGTATTTT. Amino acids: CSARDHRGATDTQYF.

The genes are TRBV7-2 and TRBJ2-1, with 8 nucleotides matching TRBD1. Germline V gene lookup returns CDR1 SGHTA and CDR2 FQGNSA. This CDR3 contains 14 residues. Unmatched junction bases numbered 8, after V lost 5 bases and J lost 8 bases. The CDR3 sequence is CASSVGQGAYEQFF. In nucleotides, the CDR3 is TGTGCCAGCAGCGTGGGGCAGGGGGCCTATGAGCAGTTCTTC.

This clonotype occurred a few times. The genes are TRBV6-5 and TRBJ2-1; D possibly matches TRBD1 or TRBD2 (5 bases each). CDR1 is MNHEY and CDR2 is SVGAGI in the germline V gene. Trimming removed 8 bases from V and 5 bases from J, with 13 bases in between. CDR3 size: 13 residues. Here the CDR3 DNA reads TGTGCCAGCGGGGGTCGAATAAACAATGAGCAGTTCTTC. The encoded protein is CASGGRINNEQFF.

The CDR3 reads CASSLLAGAPYEQYF. The DNA of the CDR3 is TGTGCCAGCAGTTTACTAGCGGGGGCTCCCTACGAGCAGTACTTC. The chain employs TRBV6-5 and TRBJ2-7; TRBD2 matches at 11 bases. The CDR3 runs to 15 residues. J lost 2 bases, V lost 4 bases, and 4 bases had no gene match. Looked up from germline, CDR1 is MNHEY and CDR2 is SVGAGI.

This chain joins TRBV7-3 and TRBJ2-2, with 16 bases fitting TRBD2. The CDR3 consists of 14 residues. After removal of 3 bases from V and 12 bases from J, the junction contained 1 base not matched to a gene. Germline CDR1 and CDR2: SGHTA and FQGTGA. The CDR3 sequence is CASSLGLAGGKLFF. The CDR3 coding sequence is TGTGCCAGCAGCTTGGGACTAGCGGGGGGGAAGCTGTTTTTT.

V is TRBV20-1 and J is TRBJ1-1; TRBD1 matches 8 bases. The CDR3 sequence is 13 residues long. CDR1 is DFQATT, CDR2 SNEGSKA, per germline (reference sequence). The J segment lost 5 bases and the V segment lost 3 bases, leaving 5 bases of the junction unmatched. In DNA, the CDR3 is TGCAGTGCTAGCCGACAGGGGTCAACTGAAGCTTTCTTT. It codes for CSASRQGSTEAFF.

The V call is TRBV12-3 or TRBV12-4, the J call TRBJ1-2; D not certain. The CDR3 contains 12 residues. V was cut by 5 bases and J by 8 bases, with 12 bases left in between. CDR3 coding DNA: TGTGCCAGCAGTCGGAGAGGACCCGGCTACACCTTC. Encoded protein: CASSRRGPGYTF.

This clonotype was counted many times. The chain has TRBV19 and TRBJ1-5, with D possibly matching TRBD1 (5 bases). Germline V gene sequence: CDR1 LNHDA, CDR2 SQIVND (reference sequence). V was shortened by 3 bases and J by 6 bases, with 9 bases between the two germline ends. The CDR3 totals 13 residues. This CDR3 reads CASSMSRAQPQHF. CDR3 coding DNA: TGTGCCAGTAGTATGAGCAGGGCTCAGCCCCAGCATTTT.

This clonotype was observed a handful of times. The CDR3 region is CASSLPGGQETQYF. In DNA, the CDR3 is TGCGCCAGCAGCCTACCGGGGGGCCAAGAGACCCAGTACTTC. This chain connects TRBV5-1 to TRBJ2-5; 7 nucleotides match TRBD2. The CDR3 totals 14 residues. The V and J ends lost 4 bases and 1 base, in that order; junction bases with no gene match: 4. Germline values: CDR1 SGHRS, CDR2 YFSETQ.

The sample holds a few counts of this clonotype. The gene calls are TRBV5-1 and TRBJ1-6; D call uncertain. Trimming removed 0 bases from V and 7 bases from J, with 14 bases in between. This CDR3 is 16 amino acids long. Looked up from germline, CDR1 is SGHRS and CDR2 is YFSETQ. CDR3 amino acids: CASSLVEGTQNSPLHF. The CDR3, as DNA: TGCGCCAGCAGCTTGGTAGAGGGTACCCAGAATTCACCCCTCCACTTT.